The TCR beta chain under discussion was sequenced for a study of beta chain features in type 1 diabetes. A word on this clone: Its specificity is not known.

Germline CDR1 and CDR2: GTSNPN and SVGIG (reference sequence). This CDR3 region has 13 residues. V lost 0 bases to trimming and J lost 5 bases, with 11 bases between them. Each population that was sorted was more than 95% pure. The entirety of the isolated RNA underwent reverse transcription, so expressed TCRB transcripts were sequenced. Sequencing was performed with immunoSEQ multiplex PCR; in TCRdb, only in-frame clones are kept and a portion is missing. This table holds roughly 230,000 clones, about a tenth found once. Whole-study results and caveats: The naive, central memory and Treg TCRB repertoires showed an apparent similarity that was greater among patients than among healthy donors. Junctions at VDJ sites from type 1 diabetes patients had fewer insertions and more deletions. cDNA-based sequencing might over-represent cells highly expressing TCR. In all four CD4+ subsets, TCRB CDR3 length was significantly, moderately reduced in type 1 diabetes.

The sample consisted of naive CD4+ T cells from blood. The clonotype originates from a man aged 25-45 years with type 1 diabetes. This chain links TRBV30 with TRBJ2-7, with D hard to call. CDR3 nucleotide sequence: TGTGCCTGGAGTGTATACCCAGGCAACGAGCAGTACTTC. Amino acid sequence: CAWSVYPGNEQYF.